This TCR beta chain is drawn from a study of blood T cell repertoires in COVID-19. The CDR3 contains 16 residues. Looked up from germline, CDR1 is SGDLS and CDR2 is YYNGEE. Trimming removed 0 bases from V and 4 bases from J, with 13 bases in between. Sequenced by immunoSEQ multiplex PCR; TCRdb stores in-frame clones only, minus some. The sample records about 33,000 clones, roughly 87% being singletons. The V and J genes are TRBV9 and TRBJ1-4; D is ambiguous. Specimen: peripheral blood. The TCR sequence derives from a man between 60 and 70 years old with acute or convalescent COVID-19. CDR3 in DNA: TGTGCCAGCAGCGTAGGCGCTCTCGGGTATAATGAAAAACTGTTTTTT. Its translation: CASSVGALGYNEKLFF. Variable domain in full (rest from reference TRBV9 and TRBJ1-4): DSGVTQTPKHLITATGQRVTLRCSPRSGDLSVYWYQQSLDQGLQFLIQYYNGEERAKGNILERFSAQQFPDLHSELNLSSLELGDSALYFCASSVGALGYNEKLFFGSGTQLSVL.